The clone carrying this TCR beta chain was recorded at least ten times. The antigen remains undetermined. The data were obtained in a study of T cells in Graves' hyperthyroidism and ophthalmopathy. Amplified TCR beta CDR3 regions derived from RNA transcripts. HTBI primers were the set used in a first-round RT-PCR of the TCR CDR3. TCRdb called the multiplex PCR reads again in MiXCR, with one record for every CDR3 protein. The repertoire holds 250,000 to 350,000 distinct CDR3 sequences, with about 18% as singletons. V gave up 7 bases and J gave up 7 bases, with 11 bases separating them. The CDR3 consists of 13 residues. Germline values: CDR1 MNHEY, CDR2 SMNVEV (reference sequence). Findings and limits, study-wide: Clonotypes that were expanded in thyroid above 0.001 mostly appeared in blood too.

Uncontrolled infection, other autoimmune disease, pregnancy and lactation each barred patients from inclusion. Diagnoses used clinical symptoms, serum thyroxine and TRAb, thyroid ultrasound and orbital computed tomography. An approximately 10 ml volume of fresh peripheral blood provided the PBMCs. This chain connects TRBV27 to TRBJ1-6, with unresolved D. The clonotype was recovered from a woman in her sixties with Graves' ophthalmopathy. Sequenced sample: blood. The chain's CDR3 is CASKLRENSPLHF. In nucleotides, the CDR3 is TGTGCCAGCAAATTAAGGGAAAATTCACCCCTCCACTTT.